This entry lists 18 T cell receptor beta chains sequenced from one sample in a study of blood T cell repertoires in COVID-19. Assay: immunoSEQ multiplex PCR; the TCRdb copy retains only in-frame clones and omits some. The sample includes about 140,000 clones, 84% of them seen just once. The source material was PBMCs or T cells enriched from blood (not recorded which). The receptors were sampled from a man aged 35 to 55 with acute COVID-19.

V and J are TRBV5-4 and TRBJ1-4; 10 bases match TRBD1. The CDR3 runs 16 residues. V was pared by 4 bases and J by 3 bases, with 6 bases of the junction left unmatched. Germline V lookup: CDR1 SGHNT, CDR2 YYREEE (reference sequence). The CDR3 sequence is CASSQDRGFANEKLFF. The DNA for the CDR3 is TGTGCCAGCAGCCAGGACAGGGGGTTTGCTAATGAAAAACTGTTTTTT.

The V and J genes are TRBV24-1 and TRBJ2-1; D call uncertain. V was trimmed by 3 bases and J by 5 bases, leaving 13 bases between them. CDR1 and CDR2 (germline): KGHDR, SFDVKD. CDR3 size: 15 residues. Here the CDR3 reads CATSDPPGSDNEQFF. The CDR3 nucleotides are TGTGCCACCAGTGATCCCCCGGGTTCGGACAATGAGCAGTTCTTC.

This rearrangement joins TRBV19 to TRBJ1-5, with 7 nucleotides matching TRBD1. Per the germline V gene, CDR1 is LNHDA and CDR2 is SQIVND (reference sequence). V lost 6 bases to trimming and J lost 3 bases; unmatched junction nucleotides: 8. There are 15 residues in the CDR3. This chain's CDR3 is CASSLRGTDNQPQHF. As DNA, the CDR3 is TGTGCCAGTAGCCTGAGGGGGACAGACAATCAGCCCCAGCATTTT.

This sequence joins TRBV12-3 or TRBV12-4 and TRBJ2-7; perhaps TRBD1 as D (6 bases). This CDR3 region has 12 residues. The V and J ends lost 6 bases and 4 bases respectively, with 10 bases between them. The CDR3 DNA is TGTGCCAGCAGCCCGGACAGTTACGAGCAGTACTTC. Its protein product is CASSPDSYEQYF.

The chain is built from TRBV5-3 and TRBJ2-7, with D possibly matching TRBD1 (5 bases). TRBV5-3 is assigned to the ORF class and has an uncertain function. The CDR3 sequence is 13 residues long. Trimming left V 5 bases short and J 0 bases short, with 9 bases between. The CDR3: CARRTRGSYEQYF. The CDR3 DNA sequence: TGTGCCAGAAGAACAAGGGGCTCCTACGAGCAGTACTTC.

The chain employs TRBV6-5 and TRBJ1-2; D is uncertain. V was cut by 5 bases and J by 1 base, with 8 bases left in between. Germline loops: CDR1 MNHEY, CDR2 SVGAGI. The CDR3 is 13 residues long. The CDR3 region has the DNA TGTGCCAGCAGTCCCGAGGGTAACTATGGCTACACCTTC. Its protein is CASSPEGNYGYTF.

The chain joins TRBV5-4 to TRBJ2-3; 14 positions match TRBD2. The V gene end was trimmed by 6 bases and the J gene end by 2 bases; junction bases not matched to a gene: 14. This CDR3 has 19 amino acids. Germline V lookup: CDR1 SGHNT, CDR2 YYREEE (reference sequence). The CDR3 spells CASTRPGTSGGLYTDTQYF. CDR3 nucleotide sequence: TGTGCCAGCACTCGCCCCGGGACTAGCGGGGGACTATACACAGATACGCAGTATTTT.

This chain uses TRBV19 with TRBJ2-3; no firm D call. Germline V CDR1 and CDR2: LNHDA, SQIVND (reference sequence). Trimming shortened V by 3 bases and J by 5 bases, and 9 bases separated the two germline ends. This CDR3 is built from 13 residues. The CDR3 here is CASSIERLDTQYF. Written as DNA, the CDR3 is TGTGCCAGTAGTATTGAGAGGCTAGATACGCAGTATTTT.

The sample holds a few counts of this clone. The rearrangement joins TRBV19 to TRBJ1-5; 8 positions agree with TRBD1. The germline gives CDR1 LNHDA, CDR2 SQIVND (reference sequence). The V gene end was trimmed by 5 bases and the J gene end by 7 bases; junction bases not matched to a gene: 10. The CDR3 is made up of 15 amino acids. CDR3 nucleotide sequence: TGTGCCAGTAGTCCTCCCACCGACAGGGGCCAGCCCCAGCATTTT. Protein product: CASSPPTDRGQPQHF.

V usage is TRBV19 and J usage is TRBJ2-5; D is uncertain. Trimming took 5 bases from V and 5 from J, leaving 12 bases between them. The CDR3 length is 13 residues. Germline CDR1 and CDR2: LNHDA and SQIVND (reference sequence). The CDR3, as DNA: TGTGCCAGTAGTCCCGCAAATCAGGAGACCCAGTACTTC. It encodes CASSPANQETQYF. The whole variable domain, remainder taken from reference TRBV19 and TRBJ2-5, is DGGITQSPKYLFRKEGQNVTLSCEQNLNHDAMYWYRQDPGQGLRLIYYSQIVNDFQKGDIAEGYSVSREKKESFPLTVTSAQKNPTAFYLCASSPANQETQYFGPGTRLLVL.

The chain couples TRBV7-2 to TRBJ2-6; D unresolved. The CDR3 length is 13 residues. Trimming left V 3 bases short and J 2 bases short, with 2 bases between. The V gene's germline CDR1 is SGHTA and CDR2 FQGNSA. The CDR3 sequence: CASSFTGANVLTF. CDR3 sequence (DNA): TGTGCCAGCAGCTTCACTGGGGCCAACGTCCTGACTTTC.

V gene TRBV27 combines with J gene TRBJ2-1; 8 bases map to TRBD2. Unmatched junction bases numbered 6, after V lost 5 bases and J lost 3 bases. Germline V gives CDR1 MNHEY, CDR2 SMNVEV (reference sequence). The CDR3 runs 15 residues. CDR3 DNA sequence: TGTGCCAGCAGTGCCGGGACTAGGGGCTACAATGAGCAGTTCTTC. Amino acid sequence: CASSAGTRGYNEQFF.

This chain links TRBV6-5 with TRBJ2-1; 9 bases align to TRBD1. V gave up 3 bases and J gave up 5 bases; unmatched junction bases: 5. The CDR3 runs 15 residues. Germline V gene data show CDR1 as MNHEY and CDR2 as SVGAGI. This chain's CDR3 is CASSYRQGGNNEQFF. CDR3 in DNA: TGTGCCAGCAGTTATCGACAGGGGGGAAACAATGAGCAGTTCTTC.

The chain has TRBV28 and TRBJ1-1; TRBD1 aligns across 8 bases. The CDR3 sequence is 14 residues long. J lost 5 bases, V lost 6 bases, and 8 bases had no gene match. Germline V gene data show CDR1 as MDHEN and CDR2 as SYDVKM. This chain's CDR3 is CASRPQGARTEAFF. DNA for the CDR3: TGTGCCAGCAGGCCGCAGGGGGCGAGGACTGAAGCTTTCTTT.

The chain employs TRBV4-3 and TRBJ1-4; no clear D. CDR3 length: 17 amino acids. Germline CDR1 LGHNA, CDR2 YSLEER. V lost 0 bases to trimming and J lost 0 bases, with 11 bases between them. CDR3 residues: CASSQDYGITTNEKLFF. The CDR3 coding sequence is TGCGCCAGCAGCCAAGACTACGGTATAACAACTAATGAAAAACTGTTTTTT.

The rearrangement uses TRBV6-5 and TRBJ2-7, with D possibly TRBD2 on 5 matching bases. This CDR3 spans 14 amino acids. V lost 0 bases to trimming and J lost 2 bases, with 8 bases between them. Germline assignment: CDR1 MNHEY and CDR2 SVGAGI. As DNA, the CDR3 is TGTGCCAGCAGTTACTCGAGGGAAGCCTACGAGCAGTACTTC. As protein: CASSYSREAYEQYF.

The CDR3 nucleotides read TGTGCCAGCAGCACAGGGGTACCCCTCCACTTT. The encoded protein is CASSTGVPLHF. The chain has TRBV7-9 and TRBJ1-6; 7 positions agree with TRBD1. This CDR3 has 11 amino acids. Germline V gene data show CDR1 as SEHNR and CDR2 as FQNEAQ (reference sequence). V lost 5 bases, J lost 12 bases, and 1 base stayed unmatched.

The V call is TRBV29-1, the J call TRBJ2-7; 10 nucleotides align to TRBD1. There are 15 residues in the CDR3. V lost 6 bases to trimming and J lost 0 bases; unmatched junction nucleotides: 8. Germline V CDR1 and CDR2: SQVTM, ANQGSEA. CDR3 residues: CSVAGQGGASYEQYF. CDR3 nucleotide sequence: TGCAGCGTGGCCGGACAGGGGGGAGCCTCCTACGAGCAGTACTTC.